This T cell receptor beta chain was captured by sequencing in a study of blood T cell repertoires in COVID-19 (dated by TCRdb to about 2020). About the study as a whole: Samples covering the acute and convalescent phases of COVID-19 were provided by collaborators in the United States, Italy and Spain. The material from the prospective study consisted of cDNA or gDNA derived from T cells, B-cell-depleted T cells, or PBMCs. Deeply sampled blood TCRbeta repertoires from subjects exposed to, actively infected with, or recovered from COVID-19 were included in the dataset. Where HLA class I and class II types were available, the types were taken from metadata supplied by the sample provider, not from assay-based typing. Sample metadata almost always included a de-identified subject ID, COVID-19 status, age in years and sex. The repertoires were released in a freely available public database intended as a resource for research on the immune response to SARS-CoV-2. Samples were obtained from the ongoing ImmuneRACE study (first 160 participants) and from 1,254 subjects provided by 6 global collaborators. The investigation overall reported the following: Clinical and demographic metadata were provided uncurated, with the amount varying by source and participant.

The germline V gene (reference sequence) provides CDR1 LNHNV and CDR2 YYDKDF. Germline trimming amounts to 5 bases on V and 4 bases on J, with 10 as the count of junction bases outside the gene matches. The CDR3 numbers 15 residues from cysteine through phenylalanine. Of the read, only the CDR3 DNA is kept; its 45 bases are in frame from base 1. TCRbeta CDR3 regions were amplified from genomic DNA by means of the immunoSEQ Assay, a bias-controlled multiplex PCR. On the authors' methods: The number of nucleated cells in each sample was estimated from the amplification of reference gene primers within the assay. To quantify the absolute abundance of each unique TCRbeta CDR3 rearrangement, sequence reads were collapsed and filtered. Productive Simpson clonality was computed per sample as the square root of Simpson's diversity index over productive rearrangements. Imported from immuneACCESS, the table was reduced by TCRdb to in-frame sequences with V and J called. These copies leave out some clones; in studies compared against another copy, an unresolved V gene accounts for under half, and the cause of the remainder is not known. The DNA was the basis for D and trimming; V, J and clone size are from that table. The sample data list 180,000 or so clones, and 85% to 90% of these were observed just once. Approximately 18% of the sample is taken by the ten largest.

At one collaborating source in Seattle, patients were enrolled during active infection and were followed longitudinally through the course of disease. The collaborating institutions used their own protocols to collect whole blood in K2EDTA tubes. For TCRbeta analysis, collaborators shipped samples in one of three forms: frozen whole blood, isolated PBMCs, or DNA extracted from either of those sample types. On this clone: Which antigen it targets is not known. Base qualities are missing; no much larger clone stands one base away.

This sequence was found in a person between 65 and 79 years old with COVID-19, enrolled during active disease. The rearranged chain carries TRBV15 and TRBJ2-7; the central 8 bases match TRBD2. The sample taken for sequencing was peripheral blood. For the CDR3, the sequence is CATSEGSGSIYEQYF. The sequenced DNA is TGTGCCACCAGCGAGGGAAGCGGGAGTATTTACGAGCAGTACTTC.